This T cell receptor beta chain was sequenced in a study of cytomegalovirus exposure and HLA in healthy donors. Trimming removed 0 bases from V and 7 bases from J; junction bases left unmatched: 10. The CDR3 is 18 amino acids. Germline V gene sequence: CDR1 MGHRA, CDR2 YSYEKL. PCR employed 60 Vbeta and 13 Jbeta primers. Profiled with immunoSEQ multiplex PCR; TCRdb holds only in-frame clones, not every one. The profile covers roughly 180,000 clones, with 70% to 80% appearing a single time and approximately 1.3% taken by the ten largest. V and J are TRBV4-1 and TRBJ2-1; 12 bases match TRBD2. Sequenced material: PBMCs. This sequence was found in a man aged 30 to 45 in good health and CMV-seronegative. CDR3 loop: CASSQDRLAGVRGNEQFF. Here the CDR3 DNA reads TGCGCCAGCAGCCAAGACCGACTAGCGGGAGTCCGCGGGAATGAGCAGTTCTTC.